This T cell receptor beta chain was found in a study of T-cell reconstitution after alpha-beta-depleted transplantation in children (dated by TCRdb to 2015 to 2016). Concerning the study at large: T-cell immune reconstitution after TCRalphabeta/CD19-depleted allogeneic hematopoietic cell transplantation in children was quantitatively tracked in the study by means of TCR repertoire profiling.

The treatment or condition label, read with the paper, signifies: allogeneic hematopoietic cell transplantation with graft depleted of TCRalphabeta T cells and CD19 B cells. TCRalphabeta/CD19-depleted allogeneic hematopoietic cell grafts were given to the transplant recipients, all of whom were children. The CDR3 starts with the cysteine, ends with the phenylalanine, and has 14 residues. Only the CDR3 DNA is retained, 42 bases long and in frame from the first base. Trimming at the junction amounts to 8 bases on V and 1 base on J, and the germline ends lie 13 bases apart. The germline V gene (reference sequence) gives CDR1 as SGHNT and CDR2 as YYREEE. This clonotype came up a few times. Which antigen it targets is not known. No base quality values were provided; no much bigger clone lies one nucleotide off. Library prep was done by PCR. The sample was run on an Illumina HiSeq 2500. TCR library preparation used molecular barcoding, with unique molecular identifiers applied to normalize quantification of the TCRbeta repertoire. TCRdb redid the processing of the public reads, applying fastp at Q25 and MiXCR, and retained in-frame beta chains. Entries that share a CDR3 protein sequence are merged under the most common genes and DNA. In all, the sample holds about 98,000 distinct CDR3 sequences, and around 22% of those were seen once. 20% to 25% of the sample is taken by the ten largest.

Overall study results and their limits: Over the following months the frequencies of hyperexpanded clones went down, and after one year T-cell counts and TCRbeta diversity were mostly credited to newly produced T cells. In some patients, high TCRbeta diversity at day 60 was attributed to recipient T cells and intrathymic progenitors that had survived conditioning. The apparently early alphabetaT-cell count recovery about two months after transplant was reportedly dependent on only several hundred rapidly expanded clones derived from non-depleted graft cells.

In this chain, TRBV5-4 is recombined with TRBJ2-1; the D match is possibly TRBD1 or TRBD2, with 5 bases aligned in each. The source was PBMCs, collected before TCRalphabeta/CD19-depleted stem cell transplant. This TCR came from a boy between 2 and 10 years old with acute lymphoblastic leukemia, due to receive a stem cell transplant. The sequenced DNA: TGTGCCAGTACACTAGAGGGGTCCTACAATGAGCAGTTCTTC. Its coded protein is CASTLEGSYNEQFF.